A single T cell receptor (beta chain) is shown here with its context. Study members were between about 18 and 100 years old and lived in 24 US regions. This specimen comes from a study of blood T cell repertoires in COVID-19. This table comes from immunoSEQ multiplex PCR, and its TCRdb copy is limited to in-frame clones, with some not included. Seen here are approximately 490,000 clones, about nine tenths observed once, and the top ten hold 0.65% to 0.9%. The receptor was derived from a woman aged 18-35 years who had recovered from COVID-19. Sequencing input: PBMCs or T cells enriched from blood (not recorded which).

The CDR3 loop is CATTEGGETEAFF. CDR3 nucleotides: TGTGCCACCACAGAAGGGGGCGAAACTGAAGCTTTCTTT. The chain couples TRBV24-1 to TRBJ1-1; 7 positions agree with TRBD1. V lost 8 bases, J lost 5 bases, and 7 bases stayed unmatched. This CDR3 spans 13 amino acids. The V gene's germline CDR1 is KGHDR and CDR2 SFDVKD.